Shown below are 17 T cell receptor beta chains from a single sample sequenced in a study of cytomegalovirus exposure and HLA in healthy donors. It was with 60 Vbeta and 13 Jbeta primers that the PCR ran. Clones were sequenced by immunoSEQ multiplex PCR, and TCRdb holds only the in-frame ones, with some missing. The profile covers about 130,000 clones, with 81% appearing a single time and 3.5% to 4% taken by the ten largest. The sample consisted of PBMCs. The receptors come from a young man in good health and CMV-seropositive.

This chain uses TRBV4-3 with TRBJ2-2; unclear D gene. The CDR3 is 15 residues long. CDR1 is LGHNA and CDR2 is YSLEER in the germline V gene. V gave up 6 bases and J gave up 1 base, with 12 bases separating them. The CDR3 spells CASSLNPGNTGELFF. CDR3 nucleotide sequence: TGCGCCAGCAGTCTCAATCCGGGGAACACCGGGGAGCTGTTTTTT.

The chain links TRBV5-4 to TRBJ2-1, with D maybe TRBD2 (5 bases). Per the germline V gene, CDR1 is SGHNT and CDR2 is YYREEE (reference sequence). Trimming pared 4 bases from V and 6 bases from J, leaving 11 bases between. This CDR3 region has 13 residues. In DNA form, the CDR3 reads TGTGCCAGCAGCCCACGGGATACCAATGAGCAGTTCTTC. Its translation is CASSPRDTNEQFF.

The V and J genes are TRBV2 and TRBJ1-5, with no clear D. This CDR3 is built from 15 residues. V dropped 3 bases and J dropped 4 bases, with 13 bases sitting between them. Germline lookup yields CDR1 SNHLY and CDR2 FYNNEI. CDR3 in DNA: TGTGCCAGCAGTGACATGTCATCAATTAATCAGCCCCAGCATTTT. It yields the protein CASSDMSSINQPQHF. The variable domain in full, with the rest retrieved from reference TRBV2 and TRBJ1-5, is EPEVTQTPSHQVTQMGQEVILRCVPISNHLYFYWYRQILGQKVEFLVSFYNNEISEKSEIFDDQFSVERPDGSNFTLKIRSTKLEDSAMYFCASSDMSSINQPQHFGDGTRLSIL.

The chain combines TRBV11-2 with TRBJ2-1, with D uncertain. V shed 2 bases and J shed 2 bases, with 10 bases lying between them. Germline CDR1 and CDR2: SGHAT and FQNNGV. This CDR3 has 15 residues. The DNA for the CDR3 is TGTGCCAGCAGCTTATTTGCGTTAACCTACAATGAGCAGTTCTTC. It translates to CASSLFALTYNEQFF.

This clone was detected only a few times. The J gene is TRBJ1-2, the V gene TRBV29-1; tentative D call: TRBD1 (6 bases). Trimming took 7 bases from V and 14 from J, leaving 14 bases between them. This CDR3 contains 9 residues. Germline-derived CDR1 and CDR2 are SQVTM and ANQGSEA. The DNA for the CDR3 is TGCAGCGCCGGTGAACAGGGAACCTTC. Translated, it gives CSAGEQGTF.

The chain carries TRBV14 and TRBJ2-7, with D possibly matching TRBD1 (6 bases). The CDR3 runs 14 residues. Trimming left V 6 bases short and J 1 base short, with 13 bases between. The germline V gene encodes CDR1 SGHDN and CDR2 FVKESK. The CDR3 loop is CASSPTGPSYEQYF. CDR3 DNA sequence: TGTGCCAGCAGTCCGACAGGCCCGTCCTACGAGCAGTACTTC.

The chain employs TRBV19 and TRBJ1-5; 7 nucleotides match TRBD1. Germline V lookup: CDR1 LNHDA, CDR2 SQIVND (reference sequence). V trimming: 4 bases; J trimming: 2 bases; junction bases outside the gene matches: 5. The CDR3 has 15 residues. Written as DNA, the CDR3 is TGTGCCAGTAGTACGGCAGGGGGTGGCAATCAGCCCCAGCATTTT. Residues: CASSTAGGGNQPQHF.

Written as DNA, the CDR3 is TGTGCCACCAGCAGAGATCGGGGTAGCGGCACAGATACGCAGTATTTT. Protein: CATSRDRGSGTDTQYF. The genes are TRBV15 and TRBJ2-3; possible D gene TRBD2, 5 bases. Germline V lookup: CDR1 LNHNV, CDR2 YYDKDF (reference sequence). V was trimmed by 0 bases and J by 1 base, leaving 11 bases between them. The CDR3 loop spans 16 amino acids.

V is TRBV5-6 and J is TRBJ1-1, with D unresolved. From germline, CDR1 is SGHDT and CDR2 YYEEEE. Trimming took off 4 bases at V and 1 base at J, with 14 bases between the two ends. The CDR3 is 15 residues long. The CDR3 protein is CASSHRERKNTEAFF. The CDR3 nucleotides read TGTGCCAGCAGCCACCGGGAGAGGAAGAACACTGAAGCTTTCTTT.

The CDR3 nucleotides are TGTGCCAGCAGCCAGGAGGGCCCGGGTGAGCAGTTCTTC. Protein product: CASSQEGPGEQFF. The gene calls are TRBV14 and TRBJ2-1; D is perhaps TRBD2 (6 bases). V was shortened by 3 bases and J by 9 bases, with 12 bases between the two germline ends. Germline V gene data show CDR1 as SGHDN and CDR2 as FVKESK. The CDR3 is 13 amino acids. Looking up the rest from reference TRBV14 and TRBJ2-1 gives the full variable domain: EAGVTQFPSHSVIEKGQTVTLRCDPISGHDNLYWYRRVMGKEIKFLLHFVKESKQDESGMPNNRFLAERTGGTYSTLKVQPAELEDSGVYFCASSQEGPGEQFFGPGTRLTVL.

This sequence joins TRBV5-1 and TRBJ2-1; 10 bases are a match to TRBD2. The germline V gene has CDR1 SGHRS and CDR2 YFSETQ. This CDR3 has 15 amino acids. V was pared by 2 bases and J by 8 bases, with 7 bases of the junction left unmatched. CDR3 loop: CASSFSGGAVHEQFF. The CDR3 DNA reads TGCGCCAGCAGCTTCAGCGGGGGGGCCGTCCATGAGCAGTTCTTC. Full variable domain (remainder filled in from reference TRBV5-1 and TRBJ2-1): KAGVTQTPRYLIKTRGQQVTLSCSPISGHRSVSWYQQTPGQGLQFLFEYFSETQRNKGNFPGRFSGRQFSNSRSEMNVSTLELGDSALYLCASSFSGGAVHEQFFGPGTRLTVL.

The chain carries TRBV12-5 and TRBJ2-7; possible D gene TRBD1, 5 bases. Trimming took 1 base from V and 4 from J, leaving 5 bases between them. The CDR3 loop spans 12 amino acids. Germline CDR1 reads LGHNT; CDR2 reads FRNRAP. CDR3 protein: CASGLDRYEQYF. The CDR3 DNA reads TGTGCTAGTGGTTTGGACAGGTACGAGCAGTACTTC.

The count of this clone is one. The gene calls are TRBV6-5 and TRBJ2-7, with a tentative D call TRBD1 (5 bases). Per germline, CDR1 MNHEY and CDR2 SVGAGI. This CDR3 comprises 13 residues. With 10 bases removed from V and 2 bases from J, the gap between germline ends came to 15 bases. This chain's CDR3 is CATSVTGAYEQYF. The CDR3 DNA is TGTGCCACCTCGGTAACAGGAGCCTACGAGCAGTACTTC.

The genes are TRBV7-2 and TRBJ2-5, with 8 positions matching TRBD2. The J call is doubtful: the DNA matches TRBJ2-7 better. The length of the CDR3 is 14 residues. Germline V gene lookup returns CDR1 SGHTA and CDR2 FQGNSA. CDR3 sequence (DNA): TGTGCCAGCAGCCCCCGGGGGGGGGCCAACGAGCAGTACTTC. This translates into CASSPRGGANEQYF.

The gene calls are TRBV4-1 and TRBJ1-1; D is unresolved. Trimming pared 2 bases from V and 10 bases from J, leaving 17 bases between. The CDR3 has 14 residues. The germline gives CDR1 MGHRA, CDR2 YSYEKL. CDR3 loop: CASSQPYSRRGAFF. In DNA form, the CDR3 reads TGCGCCAGCAGCCAACCCTACAGCCGACGGGGAGCTTTCTTT.

This clone was counted once. An end of the junction differs from the germline gene, which may be a read error. The genes are TRBV7-9 and TRBJ2-1, with 7 nucleotides matching TRBD2. Germline V gene sequence: CDR1 SEHNR, CDR2 FQNEAQ (reference sequence). CDR3 length: 14 residues. CDR3 sequence reads: CSSTPWGGSDEQFF. CDR3 in DNA: TGTTCCAGCACCCCTTGGGGGGGGAGCGATGAGCAGTTCTTC.

The CDR3 reads CAIRVEAPRDNEQFF. The CDR3 coding sequence is TGTGCCATCAGGGTCGAGGCCCCCCGGGACAATGAGCAGTTCTTC. The chain recombines TRBV10-3 with TRBJ2-1; D is uncertain. The length of the CDR3 is 15 residues. CDR1 and CDR2 from the germline V gene are ENHRY and SYGVKD. Trimming took off 6 bases at V and 5 bases at J, with 17 bases between the two ends.